This T cell receptor (beta chain) emerged from a study of human T cells and chemical hapten exposure. Looking at the study overall: Upper inner arm skin measuring 2 cm by 2 cm received 2% DPC for sensitization. General study points: Donor immune responses may differ from healthy people's, since all donors had alopecia.

Time point in this sample: pre-sensitization, week 0. Treatment here: therapeutic diphenylcyclopropenone sensitization with weekly scalp DPC. The table lists this clonotype with a few counts. Antigen: not known. This CDR3 region has 11 residues. CDR1 SQVTM and CDR2 ANQGSEA come from the germline V gene. V lost 1 base, J lost 10 bases, and 8 bases lay in between. Unique molecular identifiers were attached to individual cDNA molecules within the library. Source study methods: The number of TCRs in each sample had a median of 95,638 and spanned 23,224 to 690,600. TCRdb re-called the RACE reads through MiXCR, storing one row per CDR3 protein. TCRdb assigned the V and J calls; the authors' analysis was not used. The sample records some 330,000 distinct CDR3 sequences, 5.5% being singletons.

The chain couples TRBV29-1 to TRBJ2-1; D unclear. The TCR originated in a woman between 18 and 29 years old with alopecia areata. Some clones in this sample may be carry-over from other donors' samples. The specimen was whole blood, collected in connection with sensitization to the hapten diphenylcyclopropenone (DPC). The CDR3 DNA sequence: TGCAGCGTTGAAGTGACCCCAGAGCAGTTCTTC. This gives the protein CSVEVTPEQFF.